Presented here are 12 T cell receptor beta chains from one specimen sequenced in a study of shared clonotypes between healthy human individuals. Some clones are missing from TCRdb's copy, which holds only in-frame ones; the method was immunoSEQ multiplex PCR. The sample includes approximately 500,000 clones, 65% to 85% of them seen just once. Sequenced sample: PBMCs. These receptors were obtained from a woman in her 40s in good health. Some clones in this sample may be carry-over from other donors' samples.

This clone was observed once. The V call is TRBV6-5, the J call TRBJ2-7, with a possible D match to TRBD2 (6 bases). Germline CDR1 and CDR2: MNHEY and SVGAGI. Deletions cut 7 bases from V and 4 bases from J, with 17 bases between. CDR3 length: 14 residues. CDR3 in amino acids: CASTAPGGSYEQYF. CDR3 nucleotide sequence: TGTGCCAGCACGGCCCCCGGGGGATCGTACGAGCAGTACTTC.

This clone was picked up many times. Distinct nucleotide sequences in the sample also encode this CDR3. This chain uses TRBV10-3 with TRBJ2-1; 10 bases line up with TRBD1. This CDR3 spans 16 amino acids. Germline-derived CDR1 and CDR2 are ENHRY and SYGVKD. V shed 5 bases and J 4 bases; nucleotides not matched to a gene: 8. CDR3 coding DNA: TGTGCCATCAGTCATTCCGGGACAGGGGATTACAATGAGCAGTTCTTC. Residues: CAISHSGTGDYNEQFF.

This clone has a count of ten or more. Other DNA sequences in this sample translate to the same CDR3. The J gene is TRBJ2-7, the V gene TRBV5-1; TRBD2 aligns across 14 bases. The V and J ends lost 4 bases and 4 bases, in that order; junction bases with no gene match: 7. CDR1 SGHRS and CDR2 YFSETQ come from the germline V gene. The CDR3 contains 16 residues. The CDR3 loop reads CASSPGLAGVAYEQYF. DNA of the CDR3: TGCGCCAGCAGCCCGGGACTAGCGGGAGTTGCGTACGAGCAGTACTTC.

The J gene is TRBJ2-5, the V gene TRBV2, with D perhaps matching TRBD2 (6 bases). Germline lookup yields CDR1 SNHLY and CDR2 FYNNEI. This CDR3 spans 15 amino acids. V was cut by 4 bases and J by 2 bases, with 14 bases left in between. This CDR3 is CASSVEGGGQETQYF. The CDR3 DNA is TGTGCCAGCAGTGTCGAGGGAGGTGGGCAAGAGACCCAGTACTTC.

This clone was detected ten times or more. V usage is TRBV11-1 and J usage is TRBJ2-5; unclear D gene. Germline V gives CDR1 SGHAT, CDR2 FQDESV (reference sequence). The CDR3 covers 13 residues. V shed 5 bases and J shed 4 bases, with 11 bases lying between them. The CDR3 DNA reads TGTGCCAGCAGCCTCGGAGTTGCAGAGACCCAGTACTTC. Protein: CASSLGVAETQYF. Filled out from reference TRBV11-1 and TRBJ2-5, the complete variable domain reads EAEVAQSPRYKITEKSQAVAFWCDPISGHATLYWYRQILGQGPELLVQFQDESVVDDSQLPKDRFSAERLKGVDSTLKIQPAELGDSAMYLCASSLGVAETQYFGPGTRLLVL.

The rearrangement uses TRBV19 and TRBJ1-2, with D possibly matching TRBD1 (5 bases). V was trimmed by 3 bases and J by 4 bases, leaving 12 bases between them. In germline, CDR1 is LNHDA, CDR2 SQIVND (reference sequence). This CDR3 region has 14 residues. The CDR3 sequence: CASSMSGRFYGYTF. CDR3 coding DNA: TGTGCCAGTAGTATGTCGGGACGGTTCTATGGCTACACCTTC.

This chain links TRBV30 with TRBJ1-2, with 10 bases matching TRBD1. With 2 bases clipped from V and 4 bases from J, the junction kept 4 bases outside the gene matches. The germline V gene has CDR1 GTSNPN and CDR2 SVGIG (reference sequence). The CDR3 is 14 residues long. The CDR3 region is CAWSLTGGSYGYTF. The DNA for the CDR3 is TGTGCCTGGAGTCTGACAGGGGGCTCCTATGGCTACACCTTC.

The chain uses TRBV7-9 and TRBJ2-3; 11 bases map to TRBD2. Germline V gives CDR1 SEHNR, CDR2 FQNEAQ (reference sequence). The CDR3 length is 15 residues. Trimming took 2 bases from V and 3 from J; bases not matched to a gene: 1. In DNA form, the CDR3 reads TGTGCCAGCAGCTTACGGACTAGCGGGACAGATACGCAGTATTTT. It codes for CASSLRTSGTDTQYF.

The chain joins TRBV4-1 to TRBJ2-5; TRBD2 aligns across 9 bases. Germline V lookup: CDR1 MGHRA, CDR2 YSYEKL. V trimming: 3 bases; J trimming: 5 bases; junction bases outside the gene matches: 13. The CDR3 is made up of 17 amino acids. The CDR3 here is CASSQELAGGPGETQYF. DNA of the CDR3: TGCGCCAGCAGCCAGGAACTGGCGGGAGGGCCGGGGGAGACCCAGTACTTC.

This clone occurred once. The chain employs TRBV11-3 and TRBJ1-4, with TRBD1 matching over 8 bases. This CDR3 comprises 14 residues. In germline, CDR1 is SGHNT, CDR2 YENEEA. J lost 7 bases, V lost 5 bases, and 6 bases had no gene match. The CDR3 region has the DNA TGTGCCAGCAGCACCGACAGGGGTTGTGAAAAACTGTTTTTT. Amino acid sequence: CASSTDRGCEKLFF.

The V gene is TRBV27, the J gene TRBJ1-5; tentative D call: TRBD1 (5 bases). The V gene lost 3 bases and the J gene lost 0 bases, with 15 bases spanning the gap. This CDR3 comprises 17 residues. CDR1 is MNHEY, CDR2 SMNVEV, per germline (reference sequence). The CDR3, as DNA: TGTGCCAGCAGTTTCGGTCAGGGAAGGGCTAGCAATCAGCCCCAGCATTTT. Residues: CASSFGQGRASNQPQHF.

V is TRBV5-6 and J is TRBJ2-1, with no clear D. CDR3 length: 14 residues. Germline CDR1 reads SGHDT; CDR2 reads YYEEEE. V lost 6 bases, J lost 6 bases, and 16 bases lay in between. The CDR3 reads CASNRRETPNEQFF. The CDR3 DNA is TGTGCCAGCAACAGAAGAGAAACCCCCAATGAGCAGTTCTTC.